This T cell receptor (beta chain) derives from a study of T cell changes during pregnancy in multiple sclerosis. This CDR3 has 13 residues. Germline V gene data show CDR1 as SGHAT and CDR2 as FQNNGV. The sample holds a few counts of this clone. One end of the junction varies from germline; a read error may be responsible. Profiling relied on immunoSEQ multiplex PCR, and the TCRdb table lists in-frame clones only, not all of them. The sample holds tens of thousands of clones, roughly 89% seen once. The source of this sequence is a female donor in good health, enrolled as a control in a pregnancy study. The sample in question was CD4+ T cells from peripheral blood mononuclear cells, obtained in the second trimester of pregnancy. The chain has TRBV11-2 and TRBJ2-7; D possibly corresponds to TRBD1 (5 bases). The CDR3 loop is CASSLEVAGEQYF. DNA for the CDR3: TGTGCCAGCAGCCTAGAGGTAGCAGGGGAGCAGTACTTC.